This TCR beta chain was observed in a study of OX40 agonist ivuxolimab in advanced cancers. The wider study: Prior anti-PD-1, anti-PD-L1 or anti-CTLA-4 therapy did not bar entry, and roughly 40% had some.

Findings and caveats of the study: More expanded clones were seen, on average, in CD8+ T cells than in CD4+. At 0.1 to 3.0 mg/kg and by week 6, CD4+ and CD8+ T cells in the blood had expanded clonally.

The method was immunoSEQ multiplex PCR; TCRdb's version includes in-frame clones alone and lacks a portion of them. The data show around 65,000 clones, roughly nine tenths seen once. Germline V gene lookup returns CDR1 SEHNR and CDR2 FQNEAQ (reference sequence). Germline trimming cut 6 bases from V and 2 bases from J; bases unmatched to any gene: 3. The CDR3 covers 14 residues. Autoimmune disease history or systemic immunosuppression barred patients. Details on this clone: Its antigen is unidentified.

This clonotype was sampled from an adult with an advanced solid tumor such as melanoma, head and neck, liver or kidney cancer. The chain joins TRBV7-9 to TRBJ1-1; TRBD1 aligns across 10 bases. The material was CD4+ or CD8+ T cells sorted from blood, obtained in a trial of the OX40 agonist ivuxolimab. The CDR3 reads CASRWTGGNTEAFF. The CDR3 DNA is TGTGCCAGCAGATGGACAGGGGGAAACACTGAAGCTTTCTTT.